Below, one T cell receptor (beta chain) is given with its context. V lost 9 bases to trimming and J lost 4 bases, with 10 bases between them. This CDR3 contains 12 residues. CDR1 is KGHDR, CDR2 SFDVKD, per germline. Sequenced by immunoSEQ multiplex PCR; TCRdb stores in-frame clones only, minus some. Of some 210,000 clones in the sample, approximately 84% were seen once. The sample comes from a study of blood T cell repertoires in COVID-19. This TCR came from an older woman with active or convalescent COVID-19. The chain is built from TRBV24-1 and TRBJ2-3; perhaps TRBD2 as D (7 bases). Material: peripheral blood. As DNA, the CDR3 is TGTGCCACCCGGGGGGCAGCAGATACGCAGTATTTT. Translated, it gives CATRGAADTQYF.